The 3 T cell receptor beta chains in this list originate from one sample, sequenced in a study of blood T cell repertoires in COVID-19. Clones were read by immunoSEQ multiplex PCR, and TCRdb kept only the in-frame ones, dropping some. Of about 160,000 clones in the sample, 60% to 85% were seen once. The sequencing sample was made of peripheral blood. These receptor sequences come from a man in his 70s with acute or convalescent COVID-19.

Concerning this clone itself: A junction end diverges from the germline sequence, so it may reflect a read error. The chain uses TRBV18 and TRBJ1-1; possible D gene TRBD1, 5 bases. Germline CDR1 is KGHSH and CDR2 is LQKENI. The CDR3 spans 11 residues. DNA of the CDR3: TGTGCCAGCTCACCCGACAGTGAAACTTTCTTT. Protein product: CASSPDSETFF.

V and J are TRBV28 and TRBJ2-3; unclear D gene. This CDR3 spans 12 amino acids. Germline CDR1 reads MDHEN; CDR2 reads SYDVKM. V lost 3 bases and J 7 bases, leaving 8 bases between the germline ends. The CDR3 loop is CASSFLQNTQYF. DNA for the CDR3: TGTGCCAGCAGTTTTTTACAGAATACGCAGTATTTT.

The chain carries TRBV18 and TRBJ2-2; D is uncertain. V lost 3 bases and J 0 bases, leaving 8 bases between the germline ends. This CDR3 has 15 amino acids. The V gene's germline CDR1 is KGHSH and CDR2 LQKENI. The DNA of the CDR3 is TGTGCCAGCTCACCCTGGCAGACGAACACCGGGGAGCTGTTTTTT. Protein product: CASSPWQTNTGELFF.